The 17 T cell receptor beta chains below were found in one sample sequenced in a study of spatial heterogeneity in lung cancer. Time point meaning: blood at routine non-recurrence follow-up after resection. Sequencing covered unsorted whole RNA taken from tumor, nontumor lung or frozen PBMC. From the 5' RACE reads, TCRdb called clonotypes with MiXCR, one entry per CDR3 protein. The top ten hold about 15% of the sample, which has about 120,000 distinct CDR3 sequences, 10% to 15% seen once. The sample was PBMCs, taken at follow-up. These receptors were obtained from a male donor with early-stage non-small cell lung cancer.

This clonotype has just a few counts. The V gene is TRBV4-1, the J gene TRBJ1-5, with unresolved D. The germline V and J ends were trimmed by 4 bases and 3 bases, with 7 bases remaining between them. This CDR3 region has 13 residues. The germline V gene has CDR1 MGHRA and CDR2 YSYEKL. The CDR3 here is CASSPVTNQPQHF. CDR3 coding DNA: TGCGCCAGCAGCCCGGTGACCAATCAGCCCCAGCATTTT.

For this clonotype: It may be a read error: a sequence one base away is much more abundant. The chain links TRBV3-1 to TRBJ2-1; 12 positions agree with TRBD2. The CDR3 has 19 residues. Unmatched junction bases numbered 12, after V lost 0 bases and J lost 6 bases. Germline-derived CDR1 and CDR2 are LGHDT and YNNKEL (reference sequence). CDR3 nucleotides: TGTGCCAGCAGCCAAGAAGCCCCCCAGACTAGCGGGGGTTGCAATGAGCAGTTCTTC. This gives the protein CASSQEAPQTSGGCNEQFF.

This clonotype was observed a few times. V is TRBV12-5 and J is TRBJ2-1; possible D gene TRBD1, 5 bases. Germline CDR1 is LGHNT and CDR2 is FRNRAP. The CDR3 is 14 residues long. Trimming removed 11 bases at V and 6 bases at J, with 20 bases between. CDR3 region: CAVQGILTSNEQFF. The CDR3 region has the DNA TGTGCTGTCCAGGGAATTCTGACGAGCAATGAGCAGTTCTTC.

This clonotype was observed a few times. Here the CDR3 DNA reads TGTGCCAGCAGTTTACGGACAGGGAGGGACACCGGGGAGCTGTTTTTT. Protein product: CASSLRTGRDTGELFF. The gene calls are TRBV27 and TRBJ2-2, with D maybe TRBD1 (8 bases). The CDR3 is 16 amino acids. V was clipped by 2 bases and J by 3 bases, with 13 bases between them. Germline assignment: CDR1 MNHEY and CDR2 SMNVEV (reference sequence).

The chain joins TRBV28 to TRBJ2-7; D may be TRBD2 (5 bases). Germline V gene data show CDR1 as MDHEN and CDR2 as SYDVKM. The CDR3 extends over 14 amino acids. V was cut by 3 bases and J by 3 bases, with 12 bases left in between. CDR3 loop: CASSFADGNYEQYF. In DNA, the CDR3 is TGTGCCAGCAGTTTCGCGGACGGGAACTACGAGCAGTACTTC.

The chain couples TRBV6-2 or TRBV6-3 to TRBJ2-2, with no clear D. With 5 bases removed from V and 1 base from J, the gap between germline ends came to 8 bases. CDR1 MNHEY and CDR2 SVGEGT come from the germline V gene. The CDR3 is 14 residues long. The chain's CDR3 is CASSPIVNTGELFF. The CDR3 nucleotides read TGTGCCAGCAGTCCGATAGTGAACACCGGGGAGCTGTTTTTT.

This rearrangement joins TRBV4-3 to TRBJ2-3; 9 bases are shared with TRBD1. The CDR3 has 17 amino acids. Trimming took 3 bases from V and 4 from J; bases not matched to a gene: 11. Looked up from germline, CDR1 is LGHNA and CDR2 is YSLEER. Written as DNA, the CDR3 is TGCGCCAGCAGCCAGAAAATGGCGGGACAGGGATCAGATACGCAGTATTTT. Translated: CASSQKMAGQGSDTQYF.

This clonotype appeared a few times. The J gene is TRBJ2-3, the V gene TRBV7-2; TRBD1 or TRBD2 may be the D gene (5 bases each). Germline lookup yields CDR1 SGHTA and CDR2 FQGNSA. V lost 5 bases and J 0 bases, leaving 12 bases between the germline ends. This CDR3 contains 15 residues. The CDR3 is CASSQGWTSTDTQYF. CDR3 nucleotide sequence: TGTGCCAGCAGCCAGGGCTGGACTAGCACAGATACGCAGTATTTT.

CDR3 amino acids: CASSLEQGARNIQYF. CDR3 coding DNA: TGCGCCAGCAGCTTGGAACAGGGGGCGAGAAACATTCAGTACTTC. The V and J genes are TRBV5-1 and TRBJ2-4, with TRBD1 identical over 9 bases. Trimming removed 0 bases from V and 6 bases from J; junction bases left unmatched: 4. The CDR3 sequence is 15 residues long. Germline-derived CDR1 and CDR2 are SGHRS and YFSETQ.

This clonotype has at least ten counts. V and J are TRBV12-3 or TRBV12-4 and TRBJ2-7; D possibly corresponds to TRBD2 (6 bases). The CDR3 totals 13 residues. The V end lost 8 bases, the J end lost 0 bases, and 11 bases lay between the germline ends. Here the CDR3 reads CASRPAGSYEQYF. CDR3 nucleotide sequence: TGTGCCAGCCGCCCAGCGGGCTCCTACGAGCAGTACTTC.

This clonotype was recorded a few times. The J gene is TRBJ2-7, the V gene TRBV7-9; TRBD2 agrees at 7 bases. This CDR3 contains 14 residues. Losses at the gene ends were 2 bases for V and 2 bases for J; bases not matched to a gene: 3. Per the germline V gene, CDR1 is SEHNR and CDR2 is FQNEAQ (reference sequence). The CDR3 here is CASSLREGAYEQYF. The CDR3 DNA sequence: TGTGCCAGCAGCTTAAGGGAGGGTGCCTACGAGCAGTACTTC.

V usage is TRBV3-1 and J usage is TRBJ2-2; the match to TRBD2 covers 8 bases. Per germline, CDR1 LGHDT and CDR2 YNNKEL (reference sequence). J lost 5 bases, V lost 1 base, and 6 bases had no gene match. CDR3 length: 16 amino acids. CDR3 DNA: TGTGCCAGCAGCCAAGGGGCAGGGACTAGGACCGGGGAGCTGTTTTTT. This gives the protein CASSQGAGTRTGELFF.

This chain joins TRBV28 and TRBJ1-6; the match to TRBD1 covers 7 bases. The CDR3 is 15 amino acids. Germline V CDR1 and CDR2: MDHEN, SYDVKM. The V and J ends lost 7 bases and 11 bases, in that order; junction bases with no gene match: 14. The CDR3 nucleotides are TGTGCCAGCAAACCTTCGACAGGGATGAATCCACCCCTCCACTTT. Translated: CASKPSTGMNPPLHF.

This clonotype appeared a few times. This chain uses TRBV7-9 with TRBJ2-5, with a tentative D call TRBD1 (6 bases). This CDR3 comprises 15 residues. V lost 1 base to trimming and J lost 1 base, with 10 bases between them. Per the germline V gene, CDR1 is SEHNR and CDR2 is FQNEAQ (reference sequence). This chain's CDR3 is CASSLVQGFQETQYF. The CDR3 coding sequence is TGTGCCAGCAGCTTAGTACAGGGCTTCCAAGAGACCCAGTACTTC.

This clonotype was seen at least ten times. V and J are TRBV5-1 and TRBJ2-5; unclear D gene. The CDR3 spans 13 residues. The germline CDR1 and CDR2 sequences are SGHRS and YFSETQ. The V end lost 6 bases, the J end lost 3 bases, and 12 bases lay between the germline ends. The CDR3 nucleotides are TGCGCCAGCACCCCAGGACGGGAAGAGACCCAGTACTTC. Translating it yields CASTPGREETQYF. The whole variable domain, remainder taken from reference TRBV5-1 and TRBJ2-5, is KAGVTQTPRYLIKTRGQQVTLSCSPISGHRSVSWYQQTPGQGLQFLFEYFSETQRNKGNFPGRFSGRQFSNSRSEMNVSTLELGDSALYLCASTPGREETQYFGPGTRLLVL.

V is TRBV9 and J is TRBJ1-2; D is unclear. CDR1 SGDLS and CDR2 YYNGEE come from the germline V gene. Trimming pared 6 bases from V and 4 bases from J, leaving 10 bases between. The CDR3 is 12 residues long. Here the CDR3 DNA reads TGTGCCAGCACCAACCAGGCCTATGGCTACACCTTC. Protein product: CASTNQAYGYTF.

The J gene is TRBJ1-2, the V gene TRBV7-9, with a weak D call TRBD1 (5 bases). In germline, CDR1 is SEHNR, CDR2 FQNEAQ (reference sequence). CDR3 length: 13 residues. The V end lost 5 bases, the J end lost 3 bases, and 10 bases lay between the germline ends. The CDR3 reads CASSQDTDYGYTF. CDR3 in DNA: TGTGCCAGCAGCCAGGACACAGACTATGGCTACACCTTC. The entire variable domain, with the rest obtained from reference TRBV7-9 and TRBJ1-2, is as follows: DTGVSQNPRHKITKRGQNVTFRCDPISEHNRLYWYRQTLGQGPEFLTYFQNEAQLEKSRLLSDRFSAERPKGSFSTLEIQRTEQGDSAMYLCASSQDTDYGYTFGSGTRLTVV.